The subject of this entry is one T cell receptor beta chain. Its antigen is still unknown. This sample was taken from a study of T cell clonotyping in hematopoietic cell transplantation. Study-wide points: Higher Inverse Simpson Index values in graft donor and pretransplant recipient predicted broader posttransplant TCR diversity.

Using immunoSEQ multiplex PCR, the repertoire was profiled, and TCRdb retains in-frame clones only, with some absent. This table has roughly 37,000 clones, roughly 88% appearing once. With V trimmed by 6 bases and J by 5 bases, 14 bases remained unmatched. The CDR3 extends over 16 amino acids. Germline V gene sequence: CDR1 ENHRY, CDR2 SYGVKD. The genes are TRBV10-3 and TRBJ2-3; 7 nucleotides line up with TRBD2. The sequenced material came from peripheral blood mononuclear cells. The sequence came from a woman aged 40 to 50 in good health. Some clones in this sample may be carry-over from other donors' samples. The CDR3 DNA reads as TGTGCCATCAGACATACTAGCGATCTAAGGGGAGATACGCAGTATTTT. As protein: CAIRHTSDLRGDTQYF.